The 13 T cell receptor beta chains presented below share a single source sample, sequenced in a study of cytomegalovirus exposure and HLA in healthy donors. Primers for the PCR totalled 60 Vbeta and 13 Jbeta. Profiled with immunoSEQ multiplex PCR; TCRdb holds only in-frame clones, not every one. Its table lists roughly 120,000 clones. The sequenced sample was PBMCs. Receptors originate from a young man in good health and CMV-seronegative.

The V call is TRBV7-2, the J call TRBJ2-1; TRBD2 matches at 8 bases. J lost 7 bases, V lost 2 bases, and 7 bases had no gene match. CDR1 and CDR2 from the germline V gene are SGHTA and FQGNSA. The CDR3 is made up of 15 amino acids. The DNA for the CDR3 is TGTGCCAGCAGCTTACGGGGGGGCAGGGAGAATGAGCAGTTCTTC. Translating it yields CASSLRGGRENEQFF.

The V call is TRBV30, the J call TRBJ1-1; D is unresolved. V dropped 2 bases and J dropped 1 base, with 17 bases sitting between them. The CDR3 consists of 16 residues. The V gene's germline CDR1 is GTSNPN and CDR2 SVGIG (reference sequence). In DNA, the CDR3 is TGTGCCTGGAGTCCCCCACAGATTGTCCGGAACACTGAAGCTTTCTTT. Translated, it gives CAWSPPQIVRNTEAFF. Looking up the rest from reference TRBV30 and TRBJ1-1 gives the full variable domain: SQTIHQWPATLVQPVGSPLSLECTVEGTSNPNLYWYRQAAGRGLQLLFYSVGIGQISSEVPQNLSASRPQDRQFILSSKKLLLSDSGFYLCAWSPPQIVRNTEAFFGQGTRLTVV.

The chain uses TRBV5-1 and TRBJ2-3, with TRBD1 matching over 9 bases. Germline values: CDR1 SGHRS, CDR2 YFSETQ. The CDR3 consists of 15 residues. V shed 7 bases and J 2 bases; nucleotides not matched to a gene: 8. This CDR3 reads CASFGGQGTTDTQYF. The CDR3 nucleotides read TGCGCCAGCTTCGGGGGACAGGGTACCACAGATACGCAGTATTTT.

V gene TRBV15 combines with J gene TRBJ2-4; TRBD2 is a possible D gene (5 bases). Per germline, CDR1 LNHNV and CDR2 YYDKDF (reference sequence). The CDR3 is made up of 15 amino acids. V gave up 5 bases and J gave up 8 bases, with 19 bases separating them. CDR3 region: CATSSEGGFKDIQYF. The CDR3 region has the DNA TGTGCCACCAGCTCAGAGGGCGGGTTTAAGGACATTCAGTACTTC.

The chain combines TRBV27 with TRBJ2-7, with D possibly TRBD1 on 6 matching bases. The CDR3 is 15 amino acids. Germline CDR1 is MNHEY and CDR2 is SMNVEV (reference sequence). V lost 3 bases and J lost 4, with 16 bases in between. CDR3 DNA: TGTGCCAGCAGTTTCCTGGCAGGGGTAGGTTACGAGCAGTACTTC. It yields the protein CASSFLAGVGYEQYF.

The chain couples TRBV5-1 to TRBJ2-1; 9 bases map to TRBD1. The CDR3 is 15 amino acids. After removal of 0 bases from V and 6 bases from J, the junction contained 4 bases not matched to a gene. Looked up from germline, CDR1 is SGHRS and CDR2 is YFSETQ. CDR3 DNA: TGCGCCAGCAGCTTGGCCCTGACAGGGGGCAATGAGCAGTTCTTC. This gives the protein CASSLALTGGNEQFF.

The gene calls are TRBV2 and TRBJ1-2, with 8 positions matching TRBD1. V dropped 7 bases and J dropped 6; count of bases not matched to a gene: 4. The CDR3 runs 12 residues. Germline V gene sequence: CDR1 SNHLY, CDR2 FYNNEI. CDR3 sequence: CASIQDRDGYTF. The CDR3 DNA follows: TGTGCCAGCATCCAGGACAGGGATGGCTACACCTTC.

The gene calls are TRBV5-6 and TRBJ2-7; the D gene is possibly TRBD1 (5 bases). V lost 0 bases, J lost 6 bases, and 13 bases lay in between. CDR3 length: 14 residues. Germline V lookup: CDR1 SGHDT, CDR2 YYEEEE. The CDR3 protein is CASSLGQGAVEQYF. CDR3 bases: TGTGCCAGCAGCTTGGGGCAGGGCGCCGTCGAGCAGTACTTC.

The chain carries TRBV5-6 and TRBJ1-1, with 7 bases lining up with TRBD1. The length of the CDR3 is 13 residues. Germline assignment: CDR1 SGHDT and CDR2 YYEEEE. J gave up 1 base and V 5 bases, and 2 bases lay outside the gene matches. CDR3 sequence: CASSWDRNTEAFF. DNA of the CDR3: TGTGCCAGCAGTTGGGACAGGAACACTGAAGCTTTCTTT.

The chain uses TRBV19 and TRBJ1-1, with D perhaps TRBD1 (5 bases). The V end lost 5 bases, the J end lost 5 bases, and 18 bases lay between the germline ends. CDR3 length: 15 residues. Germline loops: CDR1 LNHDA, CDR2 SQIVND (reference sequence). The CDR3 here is CASSFSQGVLTEAFF. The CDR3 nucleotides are TGTGCCAGTAGTTTTAGTCAGGGTGTTTTGACTGAAGCTTTCTTT.

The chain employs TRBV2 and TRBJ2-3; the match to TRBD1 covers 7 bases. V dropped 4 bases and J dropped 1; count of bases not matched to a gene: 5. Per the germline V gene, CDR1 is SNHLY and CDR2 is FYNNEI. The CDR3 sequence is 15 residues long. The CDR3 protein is CASSVGQGGTDTQYF. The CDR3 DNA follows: TGTGCCAGCAGTGTTGGGCAGGGGGGCACAGATACGCAGTATTTT.

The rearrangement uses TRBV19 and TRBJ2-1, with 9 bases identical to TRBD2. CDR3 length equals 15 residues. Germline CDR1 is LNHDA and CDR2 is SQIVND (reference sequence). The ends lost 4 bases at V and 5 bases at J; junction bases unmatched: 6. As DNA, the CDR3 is TGTGCCAGTAGTACGGGGACTAGCAGAAACAATGAGCAGTTCTTC. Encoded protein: CASSTGTSRNNEQFF.

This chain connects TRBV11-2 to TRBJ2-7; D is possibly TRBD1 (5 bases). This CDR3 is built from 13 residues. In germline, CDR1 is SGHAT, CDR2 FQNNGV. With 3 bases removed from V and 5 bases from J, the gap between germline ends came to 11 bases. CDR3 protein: CASSFGRVDEQYF. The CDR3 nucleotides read TGTGCCAGCAGCTTCGGCAGGGTCGACGAGCAGTACTTC.